The next 11 T cell receptor beta chains were all read from a single sample in a study of cytomegalovirus exposure and HLA in healthy donors. This PCR relied on a set of 60 Vbeta primers and 13 Jbeta primers. Libraries were prepared by immunoSEQ multiplex PCR; TCRdb keeps only in-frame clonotypes and omits some of them. This table holds 200,000 or so clones, roughly 85% found once. The specimen was PBMCs. The source is a man aged 18 to 29 in good health and CMV-seronegative.

The rearrangement joins TRBV28 to TRBJ2-6; D gene uncertain. Germline values: CDR1 MDHEN, CDR2 SYDVKM. V was trimmed by 2 bases and J by 2 bases, leaving 10 bases between them. CDR3 length equals 16 residues. In nucleotides, the CDR3 is TGTGCCAGCAGTTTACTGAGTACAGCTGGGGCCAACGTCCTGACTTTC. Encoded protein: CASSLLSTAGANVLTF. Variable domain in full (rest from reference TRBV28 and TRBJ2-6): DVKVTQSSRYLVKRTGEKVFLECVQDMDHENMFWYRQDPGLGLRLIYFSYDVKMKEKGDIPEGYSVSREKKERFSLILESASTNQTSMYLCASSLLSTAGANVLTFGAGSRLTVL.

This sequence joins TRBV6-4 and TRBJ1-5; 12 bases line up with TRBD1. The CDR3 totals 20 residues. V gave up 3 bases and J gave up 0 bases; unmatched junction bases: 12. CDR1 and CDR2 (germline): MRHNA, SNTAGT. The CDR3, as DNA: TGTGCCAGCAGTGAACCCCCGGGACAGGGGGCGGGGTATAGCAATCAGCCCCAGCATTTT. Amino acids: CASSEPPGQGAGYSNQPQHF.

This chain uses TRBV18 with TRBJ1-5; weak D call: TRBD1 (5 bases). The CDR3 spans 16 residues. V gave up 3 bases and J gave up 0 bases, with 12 bases separating them. Germline CDR1 and CDR2: KGHSH and LQKENI. The CDR3 reads CASSPAGLYSNQPQHF. CDR3 nucleotide sequence: TGTGCCAGCTCACCGGCGGGGCTTTATAGCAATCAGCCCCAGCATTTT.

With respect to this clone: The same CDR3 can be traced to other DNA sequences in this sample. This sequence joins TRBV6-6 and TRBJ1-4, with 9 nucleotides matching TRBD1. CDR1 MNHNY and CDR2 SVGAGI come from the germline V gene (reference sequence). The CDR3 loop spans 14 amino acids. V was clipped by 6 bases and J by 7 bases; unmatched bases: 6. CDR3 loop: CASSPGQGGEKLFF. The CDR3 DNA reads TGTGCCAGCAGCCCGGGACAGGGTGGTGAAAAACTGTTTTTT.

The J gene is TRBJ2-1, the V gene TRBV19; 8 nucleotides line up with TRBD1. With 6 bases clipped from V and 0 bases from J, the junction kept 4 bases outside the gene matches. The CDR3 length is 15 residues. Germline V gene data show CDR1 as LNHDA and CDR2 as SQIVND (reference sequence). CDR3 region: CASSRQGSSYNEQFF. The CDR3 DNA sequence: TGTGCCAGTAGCCGACAGGGGAGCTCCTACAATGAGCAGTTCTTC.

This CDR3 is CSVDTFQGGSSYEQYF. Written as DNA, the CDR3 is TGCAGCGTTGATACCTTCCAGGGGGGAAGCTCCTACGAGCAGTACTTC. V and J are TRBV29-1 and TRBJ2-5; possibly TRBD1 for D (7 bases). The DNA end lines up better with TRBJ2-7; the J call may be wrong. Germline V gene lookup returns CDR1 SQVTM and CDR2 ANQGSEA. The CDR3 extends over 16 amino acids.

This clone appeared a few times. This sequence joins TRBV6-5 and TRBJ1-3, with D perhaps matching TRBD1 (6 bases). Germline V gene sequence: CDR1 MNHEY, CDR2 SVGAGI. The CDR3 runs to 15 residues. The V and J ends lost 5 bases and 0 bases respectively, with 11 bases between them. CDR3 in DNA: TGTGCCAGCAGTACAACAGGGACCTCTGGAAACACCATATATTTT. It encodes CASSTTGTSGNTIYF.

This clone was recorded once. The gene calls are TRBV7-9 and TRBJ1-5; the D gene is possibly TRBD1 (5 bases). Germline CDR1 reads SEHNR; CDR2 reads FQNEAQ (reference sequence). Trimming removed 5 bases from V and 6 bases from J, with 11 bases in between. CDR3 length: 13 residues. Written as DNA, the CDR3 is TGTGCCAGCAGCCCCCCCCAGGGTCAGCCCCAGCATTTT. Translated: CASSPPQGQPQHF.

Details on this clone: Relative to the germline gene, one junction end is altered; a read error may explain this. The gene calls are TRBV7-2 and TRBJ2-7; D is unresolved. Germline loops: CDR1 SGHTA, CDR2 FQGNSA. The CDR3 runs 12 residues. The CDR3 spells CASSLGVYGQYF. CDR3 sequence (DNA): TGTGCCAGCAGCTTAGGAGTTTACGGGCAGTACTTC.

The chain has TRBV2 and TRBJ1-1; no clear D. The CDR3 runs to 15 residues. Trimming removed 4 bases from V and 10 bases from J, with 22 bases in between. Germline CDR1 is SNHLY and CDR2 is FYNNEI. The CDR3 loop reads CASSGPGPTLGGAFF. DNA of the CDR3: TGTGCCAGCAGTGGTCCGGGCCCCACTCTCGGAGGAGCTTTCTTT.

This clone was seen just once. The chain recombines TRBV30 with TRBJ1-1, with 7 positions matching TRBD1. V lost 4 bases to trimming and J lost 1 base; unmatched junction nucleotides: 9. This CDR3 is built from 15 residues. Germline lookup yields CDR1 GTSNPN and CDR2 SVGIG (reference sequence). The CDR3 loop reads CAWIRDRRPNTEAFF. In DNA, the CDR3 is TGTGCCTGGATCCGGGACAGAAGACCGAACACTGAAGCTTTCTTT.